This T cell receptor beta chain emerged from a study of T-cell reconstitution after alpha-beta-depleted transplantation in children. Notes on the study in general: The study reportedly traced alpha-beta T cells about two months after transplant to several hundred expanded graft clones. T-cell numbers and diversity, one year after transplant, stemmed largely from T cells that were newly produced.

In this sample, this clonotype turned up a few times. The target antigen is unknown. V dropped 3 bases and J dropped 6 bases, with 12 bases sitting between them. CDR3 size: 13 residues. Germline CDR1 reads SQVTM; CDR2 reads ANQGSEA. Unique molecular identifiers were incorporated into the prepared TCRbeta library. TCRdb used MiXCR to reprocess the PCR reads, holding one entry per CDR3 protein. The sample holds around 120,000 distinct CDR3 sequences, 23% seen once. This TCR derives from a male patient aged 2-15 years who had a stem cell transplant for chronic granulomatous disease, so the T cells may come from the graft donor. V is TRBV29-1 and J is TRBJ2-4; D is possibly TRBD2 (5 bases). Sequencing was performed on PBMCs, mostly from graft donor cells, taken 180 days after TCRalphabeta/CD19-depleted stem cell transplant. The CDR3 region has the DNA TGCAGCGTTGACACCGGGGAATTAAACATTCAGTACTTC. Residues: CSVDTGELNIQYF.